Sequencing of this T cell receptor (beta chain) was carried out in a study of regulatory T cells in long-lasting Graves disease. Arm-PCR with iRepertoire HTBI primers amplified the CDR3 regions for these TCR beta libraries. TCRdb passed the multiplex PCR reads through MiXCR, listing each CDR3 protein once. The sample gives about 370,000 distinct CDR3 sequences, roughly 15% of which show up once; approximately 22% is in the top ten. In germline, CDR1 is MDHEN, CDR2 SYDVKM. The CDR3 is 16 residues long. Trimming removed 3 bases at V and 3 bases at J, with 18 bases between. The sample holds many counts of this clonotype. Time point: newly diagnosed GD, antithyroid drugs for less than 3 months. Making the TCR library involved RNA that had been extracted from PBMCs.

The sample in question was peripheral blood mononuclear cells (PBMCs), obtained at new diagnosis, from a patient treated with antithyroid drugs. The clonotype was recovered from a female donor with Graves disease. J is TRBJ2-7 and V is TRBV28, with D possibly matching TRBD1 (6 bases). The CDR3 DNA is TGTGCCAGCAGTTTTCCTGGGCAGGGGCTGGACTACGAGCAGTACTTC. Protein sequence: CASSFPGQGLDYEQYF.